The entry below describes one T cell receptor (beta chain). The antigen remains unidentified. This CDR3 is 17 amino acids long. The germline gives CDR1 MNHEY, CDR2 SVGEGT. Between the trimmed V and J ends, which lost 6 bases and 0 bases, there was a span of 20 bases. The sample originates from a study of response to subunit inactivated influenza vaccine. TCRdb reanalysed the RT-PCR reads using MiXCR and keeps one entry per CDR3 protein. The sample includes a few hundred thousand distinct CDR3 sequences, roughly 22% of them seen just once. Findings of the study overall: Authors proposed each seasonal influenza vaccination draws in few new T cells.

The gene calls are TRBV6-2 or TRBV6-3 and TRBJ1-2; TRBD1 is a possible D gene (5 bases). The sample was PBMCs from blood, taken less than 22 months after vaccination. The TCR sequence derives from a man aged 50 to 69 who received an inactivated influenza vaccine. The CDR3 sequence is CASSNDGGLLSNYGYTF. DNA of the CDR3: TGTGCCAGCAGCAACGACGGGGGACTCCTCTCTAACTATGGCTACACCTTC.